This T cell receptor (beta chain) was retrieved from a study of CD8+CD57+ T cells in acquired aplastic anemia. Both TCR beta VDJ combination and CDR3 sequence profiling were carried out. Genomic DNA was the template for this profiling. Each CDR3 protein gets one entry after TCRdb re-called the reads with MiXCR. Among 450,000 to 550,000 distinct CDR3 sequences listed, less than 35% were seen once. The CDR3 has 13 amino acids. Per the germline V gene, CDR1 is DFQATT and CDR2 is SNEGSKA (reference sequence). V was trimmed by 2 bases and J by 2 bases, leaving 8 bases between them. Patients sequenced had flow cytometry evidence of CD8+CD57+ cell expansion.

The source material was sorted CD4+, CD8+, or CD8+CD57+ T cells (not recorded which) from PBMCs. This chain connects TRBV20-1 to TRBJ2-3; unclear D gene. This TCR derives from a human donor with aplastic anemia. The chain's CDR3 is CSARRSVTDTQYF. DNA of the CDR3: TGCAGTGCTAGAAGGTCGGTCACAGATACGCAGTATTTT.